This TCR beta chain came from a study of blood T cell repertoires in COVID-19. Assay: immunoSEQ multiplex PCR; the TCRdb copy retains only in-frame clones and omits some. The repertoire consists of about 360,000 clones, with 70% to 90% occurring once and the leading ten covering 1.3%. CDR1 is LNHDA, CDR2 SQIVND, per germline (reference sequence). The CDR3 spans 15 residues. V lost 3 bases and J lost 0, with 9 bases in between. Sequencing was carried out using PBMCs or T cells enriched from blood (not recorded which). This clonotype was obtained from a man younger than 45 who had recovered from COVID-19. The gene calls are TRBV19 and TRBJ2-1; no reliable D call. The CDR3 DNA reads as TGTGCCAGTAGTATTCCCAGTCTCTCCTACAATGAGCAGTTCTTC. Translation gives CASSIPSLSYNEQFF. Supplemented by reference TRBV19 and TRBJ2-1, the full variable domain reads DGGITQSPKYLFRKEGQNVTLSCEQNLNHDAMYWYRQDPGQGLRLIYYSQIVNDFQKGDIAEGYSVSREKKESFPLTVTSAQKNPTAFYLCASSIPSLSYNEQFFGPGTRLTVL.